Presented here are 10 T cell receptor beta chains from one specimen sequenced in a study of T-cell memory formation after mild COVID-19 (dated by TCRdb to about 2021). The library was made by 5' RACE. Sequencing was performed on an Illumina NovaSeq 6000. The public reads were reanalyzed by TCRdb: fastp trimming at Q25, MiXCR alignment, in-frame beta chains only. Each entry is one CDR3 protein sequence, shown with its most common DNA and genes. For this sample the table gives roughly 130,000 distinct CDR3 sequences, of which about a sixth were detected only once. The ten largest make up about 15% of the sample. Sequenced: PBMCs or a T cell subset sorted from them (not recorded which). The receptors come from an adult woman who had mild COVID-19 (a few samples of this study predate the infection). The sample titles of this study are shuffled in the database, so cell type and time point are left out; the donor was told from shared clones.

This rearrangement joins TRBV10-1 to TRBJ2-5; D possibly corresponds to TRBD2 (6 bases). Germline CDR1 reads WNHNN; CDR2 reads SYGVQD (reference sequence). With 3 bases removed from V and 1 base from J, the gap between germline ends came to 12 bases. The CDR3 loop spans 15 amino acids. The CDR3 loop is CASSERLAVQETQYF. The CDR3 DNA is TGCGCCAGCAGTGAAAGATTAGCGGTCCAAGAGACCCAGTACTTC.

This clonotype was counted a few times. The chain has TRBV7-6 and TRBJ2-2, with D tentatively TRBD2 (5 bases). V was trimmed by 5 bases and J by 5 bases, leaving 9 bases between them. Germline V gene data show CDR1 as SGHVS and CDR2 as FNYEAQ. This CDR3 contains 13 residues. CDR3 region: CASSPRVTGELFF. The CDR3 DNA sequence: TGTGCCAGCAGCCCGAGGGTTACCGGGGAGCTGTTTTTT.

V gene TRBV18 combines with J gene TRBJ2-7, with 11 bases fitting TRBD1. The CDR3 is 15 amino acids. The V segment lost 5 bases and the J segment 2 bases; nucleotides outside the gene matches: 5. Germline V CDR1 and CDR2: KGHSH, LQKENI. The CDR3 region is CASSGRGQGAYEQYF. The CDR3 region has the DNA TGTGCCAGCTCAGGACGGGGACAGGGGGCCTACGAGCAGTACTTC.

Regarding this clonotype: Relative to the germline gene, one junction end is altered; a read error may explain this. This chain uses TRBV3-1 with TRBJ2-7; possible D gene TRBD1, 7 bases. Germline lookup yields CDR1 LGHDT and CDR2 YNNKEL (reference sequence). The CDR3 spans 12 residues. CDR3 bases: TGTGCCAGCAGCTCAGGGGGGATGTTAGGGACCTTC. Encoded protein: CASSSGGMLGTF.

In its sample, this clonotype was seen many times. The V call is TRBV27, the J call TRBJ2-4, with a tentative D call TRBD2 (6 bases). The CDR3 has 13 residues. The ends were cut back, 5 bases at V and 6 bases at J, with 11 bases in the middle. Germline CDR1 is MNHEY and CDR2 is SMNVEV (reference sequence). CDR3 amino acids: CASSAGTRNIQYF. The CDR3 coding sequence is TGTGCCAGCAGTGCCGGGACTCGAAACATTCAGTACTTC.

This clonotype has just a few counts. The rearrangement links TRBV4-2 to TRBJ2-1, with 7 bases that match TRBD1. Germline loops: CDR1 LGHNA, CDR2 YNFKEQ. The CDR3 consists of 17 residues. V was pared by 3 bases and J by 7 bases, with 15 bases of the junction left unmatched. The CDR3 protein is CASSQEITGVIGNEQFF. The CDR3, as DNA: TGTGCCAGCAGCCAGGAAATAACAGGGGTGATCGGGAATGAGCAGTTCTTC.

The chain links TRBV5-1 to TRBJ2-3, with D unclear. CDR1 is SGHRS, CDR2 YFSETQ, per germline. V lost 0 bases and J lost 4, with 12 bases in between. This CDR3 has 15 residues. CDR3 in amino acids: CASSLVGPYADTQYF. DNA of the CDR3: TGCGCCAGCAGCTTGGTAGGACCTTACGCAGATACGCAGTATTTT.

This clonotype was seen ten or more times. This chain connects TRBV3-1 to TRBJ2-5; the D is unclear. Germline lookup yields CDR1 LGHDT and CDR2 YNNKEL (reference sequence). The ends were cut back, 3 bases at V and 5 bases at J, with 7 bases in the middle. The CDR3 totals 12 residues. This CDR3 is CASSQRRETQYF. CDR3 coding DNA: TGTGCCAGCAGCCAGCGACGGGAGACCCAGTACTTC.

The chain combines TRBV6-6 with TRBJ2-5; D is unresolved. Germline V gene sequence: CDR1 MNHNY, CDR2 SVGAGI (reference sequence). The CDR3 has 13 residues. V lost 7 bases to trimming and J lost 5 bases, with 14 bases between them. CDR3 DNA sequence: TGTGCCAGCACTCCCTTGGGTTGGGAGACCCAGTACTTC. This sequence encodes CASTPLGWETQYF.

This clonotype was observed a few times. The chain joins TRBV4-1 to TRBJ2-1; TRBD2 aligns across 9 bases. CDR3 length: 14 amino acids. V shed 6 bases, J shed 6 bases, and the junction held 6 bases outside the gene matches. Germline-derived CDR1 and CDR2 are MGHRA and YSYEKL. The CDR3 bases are TGCGCCAGCAGTACTAGCGGGCTAGTCAATGAGCAGTTCTTC. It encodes CASSTSGLVNEQFF.